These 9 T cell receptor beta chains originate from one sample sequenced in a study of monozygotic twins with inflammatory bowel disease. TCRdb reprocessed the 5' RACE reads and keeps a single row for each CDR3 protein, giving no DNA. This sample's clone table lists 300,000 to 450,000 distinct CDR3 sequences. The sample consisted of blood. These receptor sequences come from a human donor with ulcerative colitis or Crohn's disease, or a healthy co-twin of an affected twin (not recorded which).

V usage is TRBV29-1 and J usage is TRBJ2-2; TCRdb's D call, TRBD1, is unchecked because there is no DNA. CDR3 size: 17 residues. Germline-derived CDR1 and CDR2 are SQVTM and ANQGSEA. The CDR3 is CSVEAIRQGANTGELFF.

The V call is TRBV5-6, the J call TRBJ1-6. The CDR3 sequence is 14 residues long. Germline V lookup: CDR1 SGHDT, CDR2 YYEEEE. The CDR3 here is CASSFLGRNSPLHF.

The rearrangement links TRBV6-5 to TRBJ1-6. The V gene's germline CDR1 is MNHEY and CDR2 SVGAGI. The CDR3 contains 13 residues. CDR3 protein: CASRITTNSPLHF.

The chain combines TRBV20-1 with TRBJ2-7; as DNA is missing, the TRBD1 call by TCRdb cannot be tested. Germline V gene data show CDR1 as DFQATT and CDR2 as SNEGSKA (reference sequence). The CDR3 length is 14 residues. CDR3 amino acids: CSAREAPKIYEQYF.

CDR3 protein: CASSARAGSQGETQYF. The chain uses TRBV9 and TRBJ2-5; the D call from TCRdb, TRBD1, cannot be confirmed without DNA. The CDR3 spans 16 residues. CDR1 is SGDLS and CDR2 is YYNGEE in the germline V gene. Combining the CDR3 with reference TRBV9 and TRBJ2-5 gives the whole variable domain DSGVTQTPKHLITATGQRVTLRCSPRSGDLSVYWYQQSLDQGLQFLIQYYNGEERAKGNILERFSAQQFPDLHSELNLSSLELGDSALYFCASSARAGSQGETQYFGPGTRLLVL.

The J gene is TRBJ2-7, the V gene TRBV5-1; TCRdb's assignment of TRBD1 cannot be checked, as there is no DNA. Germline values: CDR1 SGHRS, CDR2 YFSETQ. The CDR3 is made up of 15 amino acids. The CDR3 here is CASSPGPGQGYEQYF. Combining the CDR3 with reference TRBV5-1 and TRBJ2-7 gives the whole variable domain KAGVTQTPRYLIKTRGQQVTLSCSPISGHRSVSWYQQTPGQGLQFLFEYFSETQRNKGNFPGRFSGRQFSNSRSEMNVSTLELGDSALYLCASSPGPGQGYEQYFGPGTRLTVT.

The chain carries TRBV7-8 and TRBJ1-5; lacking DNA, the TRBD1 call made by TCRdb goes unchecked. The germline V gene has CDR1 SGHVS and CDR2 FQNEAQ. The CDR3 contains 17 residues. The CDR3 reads CASSWGTHSVSNQPQHF.

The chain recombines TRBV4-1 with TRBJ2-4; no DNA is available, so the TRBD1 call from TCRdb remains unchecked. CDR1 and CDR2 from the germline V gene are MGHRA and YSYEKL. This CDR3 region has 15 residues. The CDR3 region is CASSLTGTVKNIQYF.

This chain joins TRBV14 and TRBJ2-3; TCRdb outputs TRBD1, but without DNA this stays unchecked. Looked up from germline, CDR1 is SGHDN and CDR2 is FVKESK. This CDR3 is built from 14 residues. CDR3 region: CASERGGLTDTQYF.